This T cell receptor beta chain was identified during a study of shared clonotypes between healthy human individuals. The table came from immunoSEQ multiplex PCR; TCRdb's copy has only in-frame clones and leaves some out. The sample shows 850,000 to 1,100,000 clones, 77% of them seen only once. The CDR3 extends over 14 amino acids. CDR1 is SGHDT, CDR2 YYEEEE, per germline. V lost 4 bases to trimming and J lost 11 bases, with 19 bases between them. This clone has a single count. Sequencing used memory CD4+ T cells from PBMCs. Subset denoted: CD45RA-negative fraction. The genes are TRBV5-6 and TRBJ2-1; the D is unclear. The receptor was derived from a man aged 18-30 years in good health. Some clones in this sample may be carry-over from other donors' samples. CDR3 sequence: CASSANRLGAKQFF. The DNA for the CDR3 is TGTGCCAGCAGCGCCAATCGCCTCGGAGCGAAGCAGTTCTTC.